This record looks at one T cell receptor beta chain sequence and its context. These data originate in a study of T cell changes during pregnancy in multiple sclerosis. Assay used: immunoSEQ multiplex PCR; TCRdb lists only in-frame clones, some missing. The sample contains over 45,000 clones, around 89% of which appear only once. The germline gives CDR1 MNHNY, CDR2 SVGAGI (reference sequence). This CDR3 comprises 15 residues. Losses at the gene ends were 6 bases for V and 3 bases for J; bases not matched to a gene: 9. Sample: peripheral blood, taken after pregnancy. The genes are TRBV6-6 and TRBJ2-7; 9 nucleotides align to TRBD2. This TCR came from a female donor with multiple sclerosis, enrolled in a pregnancy study. DNA of the CDR3: TGTGCCAGCAGACTTACCGGGACTAGCAGCTACGAGCAGTACTTC. Amino acid sequence: CASRLTGTSSYEQYF.